This T cell receptor beta chain originates from a study of graft-versus-host responses after intestinal transplantation. Study-wide findings and caveats: Patients with graft-donor T cell macrochimerism had high graft-versus-host to host-versus-graft clonal ratios in allografts. Detection of GvH clones occurred in recipient marrow, and some had their first appearance in ileum or blood. Maximum circulating GvH clone levels tracked with early post-transplant HvG decreases.

The authors combined around 200,000 CFSE-labeled responder cells with around 200,000 irradiated, violet-dye-labeled stimulator cells in plates. After mixed lymphocyte reaction, dividing CD4+ and CD8+ responder T cells were sorted. The table came from immunoSEQ multiplex PCR; TCRdb's copy has only in-frame clones and leaves some out. The sample yields thousands of clones, approximately 31% seen once. V was pared by 6 bases and J by 3 bases, with 8 bases of the junction left unmatched. The CDR3 loop spans 15 amino acids. Per the germline V gene, CDR1 is SGHAT and CDR2 is FQNNGV. A few counts support this clone.

The receptor comes from a human patient who received an intestinal transplant. Sequenced here: alloreactive CD8+ T cells from a mixed lymphocyte reaction culture, sampled before intestinal transplant. Regarding subset: CFSE-low proliferating T cells sorted from roughly six-day pre-transplant mixed lymphocyte reaction (GvH or HvG direction). This rearrangement joins TRBV11-2 to TRBJ2-1; TRBD1 agrees at 7 bases. The CDR3 sequence: CASSWTGTFYNEQFF. The CDR3, as DNA: TGTGCCAGCAGTTGGACAGGTACTTTCTACAATGAGCAGTTCTTC.